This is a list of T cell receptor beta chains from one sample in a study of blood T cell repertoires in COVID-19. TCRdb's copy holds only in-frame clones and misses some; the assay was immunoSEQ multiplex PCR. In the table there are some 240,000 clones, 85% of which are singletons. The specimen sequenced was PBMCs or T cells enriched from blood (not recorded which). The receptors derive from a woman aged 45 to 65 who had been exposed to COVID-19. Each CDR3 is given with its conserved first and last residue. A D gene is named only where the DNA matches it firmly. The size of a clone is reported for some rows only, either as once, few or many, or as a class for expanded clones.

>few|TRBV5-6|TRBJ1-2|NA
TGTGCCAGCAGCCCCGGGACATATGGCTACACCTTC
CASSPGTYGYTF
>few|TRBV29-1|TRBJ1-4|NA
TGCAGCGTTGAAGAGGGCCGAAATGAAAAACTGTTTTTT
CSVEEGRNEKLFF
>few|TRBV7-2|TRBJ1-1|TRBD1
TGTGCCAGCAGCCTTAGGGCAGGGGGCAACACTGAAGCTTTCTTT
CASSLRAGGNTEAFF
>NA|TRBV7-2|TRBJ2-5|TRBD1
TGTGCCAGCAGCTTAGAAGCGACAGGGGGCGCCCGGGAGACCCAGTACTTC
CASSLEATGGARETQYF
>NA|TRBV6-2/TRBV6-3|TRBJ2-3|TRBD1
TGTGCCAGCAGTTACGGAGTTCGGGACAGGTCGCCAGATACGCAGTATTTT
CASSYGVRDRSPDTQYF
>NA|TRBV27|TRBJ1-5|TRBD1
TGTGCCAGCAGTTTGACAGGGTCCCGAAATCAGCCCCAGCATTTT
CASSLTGSRNQPQHF
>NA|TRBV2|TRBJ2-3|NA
TGTGCCAGTAAGGGGCGGGGGACAGGAGATACGCAGTATTTT
CASKGRGTGDTQYF
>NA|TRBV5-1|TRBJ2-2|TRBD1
TGCGCCAGCAGTAACGGACAGGTGGAGAACACCGGGGAGCTGTTTTTT
CASSNGQVENTGELFF
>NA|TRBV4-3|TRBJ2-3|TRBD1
TGCGCCAGCAGCCAGACCAGGGGGTCTACAGATACGCAGTATTTT
CASSQTRGSTDTQYF
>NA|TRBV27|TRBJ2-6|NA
TGTGCCAGCGGCAGGGCGGGAATCTCTGGGGCCAACGTCCTGACTTTC
CASGRAGISGANVLTF
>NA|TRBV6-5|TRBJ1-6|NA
TGTGCCAGCAGCCCCGACCGGGGGAATTCACCCCTCCACTTT
CASSPDRGNSPLHF
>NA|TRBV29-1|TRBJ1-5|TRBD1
TGCAGCGTTCGGGACAGGGAAAATCAGCCCCAGCATTTT
CSVRDRENQPQHF
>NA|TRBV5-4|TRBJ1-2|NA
TGTGCCAGCAGCTCCCGTAAAGAGGGAGGCTATGGCTACACCTTC
CASSSRKEGGYGYTF
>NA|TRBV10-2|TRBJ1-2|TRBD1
TGCGCCAGCAGTGAGGGAAGGACAGGGGGAGGCTACACCTTC
CASSEGRTGGGYTF
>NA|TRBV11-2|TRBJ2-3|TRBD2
TGTGCCAGCAGCTCTCTAGCGGGGGGGACCACAGATACGCAGTATTTT
CASSSLAGGTTDTQYF
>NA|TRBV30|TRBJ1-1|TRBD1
TGTGCCTGGAGCCCGTTGCTAGGGGGCAGGACTGAAGCTTTCTTT
CAWSPLLGGRTEAFF
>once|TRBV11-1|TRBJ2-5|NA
TGTGCCAGCAGCGTGGGTGGCGGGACTCCTCAAGAGACCCAGTACTTC
CASSVGGGTPQETQYF
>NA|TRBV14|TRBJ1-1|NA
TGTGCCAGCAGCGCGGCGGAGGGAGAAGACACTGAAGCTTTCTTT
CASSAAEGEDTEAFF
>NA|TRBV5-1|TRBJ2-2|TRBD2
TGCGCCAGCAGCTCCCGACTAGCGGGGAACACCGGGGAGCTGTTTTTT
CASSSRLAGNTGELFF
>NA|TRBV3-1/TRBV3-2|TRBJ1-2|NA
TGTGCCAGCAGCCAAAGCGGGGGTGGCTACACCTTC
CASSQSGGGYTF
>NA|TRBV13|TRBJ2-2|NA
TGTGCCAGCAGCTCCGGGGTGGGAAGGAACACCGGGGAGCTGTTTTTT
CASSSGVGRNTGELFF
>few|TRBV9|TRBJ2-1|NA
TGTGCCAGCAGCGTAGGGGTTCGGCAGTACAGCAATGAGCAGTTCTTC
CASSVGVRQYSNEQFF
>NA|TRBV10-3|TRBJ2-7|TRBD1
TGTGCCATCAGCGCGACAGGGAGTTCCTCCTACGAGCAGTACTTC
CAISATGSSSYEQYF
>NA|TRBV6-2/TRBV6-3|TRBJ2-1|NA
TGTGCCAGCAGCCAGGGGTACAATGAGCAGTTCTTC
CASSQGYNEQFF
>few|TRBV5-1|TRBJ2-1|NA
TGCGCCAGCAGCCCTACCGGGATGTCCAATGAGCAGTTCTTC
CASSPTGMSNEQFF
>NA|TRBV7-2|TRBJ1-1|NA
TGTGCCAGCAGCAGGGATCAGGGCGCTGAAGCTTTCTTT
CASSRDQGAEAFF
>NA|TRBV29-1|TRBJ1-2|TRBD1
TGCAGCGCCCCGACAGGGGTCTATGGCTACACCTTC
CSAPTGVYGYTF
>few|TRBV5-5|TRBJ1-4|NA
TGTGCCAGCAGCAGAGGGGACTTAGGAGGTGAAAAACTGTTTTTT
CASSRGDLGGEKLFF
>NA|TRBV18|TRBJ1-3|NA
TGTGCCAGCTCAACTGACAGGTCTGGAAACACCATATATTTT
CASSTDRSGNTIYF
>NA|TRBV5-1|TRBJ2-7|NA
TGCGCCAGCAGCTTGGCCGGGGACAACTTCCCCTACGAGCAGTACTTC
CASSLAGDNFPYEQYF
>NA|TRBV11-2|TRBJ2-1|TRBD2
TGTGCCAGCAGCTTAGCGGGGGGGGAGCAGTTCTTC
CASSLAGGEQFF
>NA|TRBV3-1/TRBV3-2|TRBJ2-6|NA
TGTGCCAGCAGCCAAGCCCGCTCTGGGGCCAACGTCCTGACTTTC
CASSQARSGANVLTF
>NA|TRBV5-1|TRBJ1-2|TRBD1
TGCGCCAGCAGCCCCTATACCGACAGGGGGGAAGGCTACACCTTC
CASSPYTDRGEGYTF
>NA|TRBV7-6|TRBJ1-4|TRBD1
TGTGCCAGCAGCCCAACCGGGACAGGGGGGTATGAAAAACTGTTTTTT
CASSPTGTGGYEKLFF
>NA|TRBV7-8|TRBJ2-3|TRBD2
TGTGCCAGCAGCCTGGGAGCGGGGGGGCAGACGGATACGCAGTATTTT
CASSLGAGGQTDTQYF
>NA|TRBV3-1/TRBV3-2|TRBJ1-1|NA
TGTGCCAGCAGCCACGGGGGAAAGGACACTGAAGCTTTCTTT
CASSHGGKDTEAFF
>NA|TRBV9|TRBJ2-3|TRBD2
TGTGCCAGCACTCCTGGCGGGGGGCACACAGATACGCAGTATTTT
CASTPGGGHTDTQYF
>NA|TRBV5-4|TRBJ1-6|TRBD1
TGTGCCAGCAGTTTGGACAGGGTGGATCATAATTCACCCCTCCACTTT
CASSLDRVDHNSPLHF
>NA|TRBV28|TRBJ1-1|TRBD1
TGTGCCAGCAGTGGACAGGGGGGACCCTACACTGAAGCTTTCTTT
CASSGQGGPYTEAFF
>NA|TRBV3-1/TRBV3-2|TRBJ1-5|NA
TGTGCCAGCAGCCAAGATGTCGTGGAGGGATTGGGGCATCAGCCCCAGCATTTT
CASSQDVVEGLGHQPQHF
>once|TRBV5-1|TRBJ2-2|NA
TGCGCCAGCAGCCCCAGGGGTTCGGGCGGGGAGCTGTTTTTT
CASSPRGSGGELFF
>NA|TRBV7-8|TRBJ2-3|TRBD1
TGTGCCAGCAGCTTAGTACAGGGGATTAACGCAGATACGCAGTATTTT
CASSLVQGINADTQYF